The TCR beta chain under discussion was sequenced for a study of T cells in localized non-small cell lung cancer. Study-level findings and limits: The greatest T cell clonality was found in uninvolved adjacent lung (higher than in tumor).

Comments on this clone: Its cognate antigen is unknown.

Assay: immunoSEQ multiplex PCR; the TCRdb copy retains only in-frame clones and omits some. The sample has tens of thousands of clones, roughly 86% seen once; the top ten hold approximately 2.5%. The specimen comprised peripheral blood, sampled before any cancer treatment. The TCR comes from a man aged 35 to 69 with stage I lung adenocarcinoma.

CDR3: CASTPLGSSLNQPQHF. CDR3 bases: TGTGCCAGCACCCCCCTGGGCAGTTCACTTAATCAGCCCCAGCATTTT. The rearrangement uses TRBV27 and TRBJ1-5; D unclear. This CDR3 region has 16 residues. CDR1 is MNHEY, CDR2 SMNVEV, per germline (reference sequence). The germline V and J ends were trimmed by 7 bases and 4 bases, with 20 bases remaining between them.